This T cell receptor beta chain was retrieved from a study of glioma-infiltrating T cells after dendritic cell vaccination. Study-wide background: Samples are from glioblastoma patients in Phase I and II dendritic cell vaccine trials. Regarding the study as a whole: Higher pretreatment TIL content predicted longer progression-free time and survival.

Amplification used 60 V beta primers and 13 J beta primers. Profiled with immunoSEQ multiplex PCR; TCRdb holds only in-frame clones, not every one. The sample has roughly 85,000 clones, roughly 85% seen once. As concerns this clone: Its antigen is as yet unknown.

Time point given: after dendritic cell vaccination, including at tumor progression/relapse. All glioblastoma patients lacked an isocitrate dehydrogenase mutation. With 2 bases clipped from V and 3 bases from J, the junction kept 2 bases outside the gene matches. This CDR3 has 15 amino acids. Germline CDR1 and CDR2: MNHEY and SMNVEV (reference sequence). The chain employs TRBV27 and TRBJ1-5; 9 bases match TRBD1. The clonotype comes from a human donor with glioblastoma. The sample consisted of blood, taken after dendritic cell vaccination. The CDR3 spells CASSLTGGYNQPQHF. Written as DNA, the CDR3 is TGTGCCAGCAGTTTAACAGGGGGCTACAATCAGCCCCAGCATTTT.